Listed below are T cell receptor beta chains from one sample, sequenced in a study of blood T cell repertoires in COVID-19. The method was immunoSEQ multiplex PCR; TCRdb's version includes in-frame clones alone and lacks a portion of them. The repertoire holds 100,000 or so clones, with approximately 88% as singletons. Sequences were obtained from peripheral blood. The receptors come from a human donor in a cohort sampled during active COVID-19. Each CDR3 is given with its conserved first and last residue. The D gene is left open where the match is weak. Size tells how often a clone was seen (once, few, many) or the class of an expanded clone, and some rows leave it out.

clone size	J gene	V gene	D gene	CDR3 DNA	CDR3 protein
NA	TRBJ1-5	TRBV4-1	NA	TGCGCCAGCAGTCTGACGGGTTTCCATCAGCCCCAGCATTTT	CASSLTGFHQPQHF
few	TRBJ2-7	TRBV7-2	NA	TGTGCCAGCAGCCCTCCCGGACGGGGAAGATACGAGCAGTACTTC	CASSPPGRGRYEQYF
once	TRBJ1-3	TRBV19	NA	TGTGCCAGTACCGGGATGGCCCCTGGAAACACCATATATTTT	CASTGMAPGNTIYF
NA	TRBJ1-1	TRBV11-1	NA	TGTGCCAGCAGTACGAATGGGGCATCGGGCACTGAAGCTTTCTTT	CASSTNGASGTEAFF
NA	TRBJ1-1	TRBV7-9	NA	TGTGCCAGCAGCTTAGGGGGTGATCAGGGTCGGTTGGGGACTGAAGCTTTCTTT	CASSLGGDQGRLGTEAFF
few	TRBJ2-1	TRBV4-3	NA	TGCGCCAGCAGCCAAAGTGTCGCCAGAAGGCAGTTCTTC	CASSQSVARRQFF
NA	TRBJ2-1	TRBV5-4	TRBD1	TGTGCCAGCAGCAAGGGACAGGGGAAATGGAATGAGCAGTTCTTC	CASSKGQGKWNEQFF
NA	TRBJ1-1	TRBV4-3	TRBD1	TGCGCCAGCAGCCAAGAGACCCGCAGTCCAGGGGGGCGAACTGAAGCTTTCTTT	CASSQETRSPGGRTEAFF
NA	TRBJ1-2	TRBV7-2	TRBD1	TGTGCCAGCAGCTTGGGGACAGAATATGGCTACACCTTC	CASSLGTEYGYTF
NA	TRBJ2-7	TRBV6-2/TRBV6-3	TRBD1	TGTGCCAGCAGTTACTCCGGGACAGGGGTTTACGAGCAGTACTTC	CASSYSGTGVYEQYF
NA	TRBJ2-5	TRBV4-1	TRBD2	TGCGCCAGCAGCCGCGCCACTACTAGCGGGGGACCTTTCCAAGAGACCCAGTACTTC	CASSRATTSGGPFQETQYF
NA	TRBJ2-3	TRBV4-2	NA	TGTGCCAGCAGCACCCGGGACATCAGCACAGATACGCAGTATTTT	CASSTRDISTDTQYF
NA	TRBJ2-3	TRBV2	TRBD2	TGTGCCAACTCTAGCGGGGGCCGGGAAGATACGCAGTATTTT	CANSSGGREDTQYF
NA	TRBJ2-5	TRBV30	TRBD2	TGTGCCTGGAGCCTAGCGGGATCAGAGACCCAGTACTTC	CAWSLAGSETQYF
NA	TRBJ2-1	TRBV25-1	NA	TGTGCCAGCAGCTCCTATAGGTCTACTACCGGCCACAATGAGCAGTTCTTC	CASSSYRSTTGHNEQFF
NA	TRBJ2-1	TRBV5-1	TRBD2	TGCGCCAGCAGCTTGACCCCTCTAGCGGGCTACAATGAGCAGTTCTTC	CASSLTPLAGYNEQFF